Sequencing of this T cell receptor (beta chain) was carried out in a study of Ad26.COV2.S vaccination and SARS-CoV-2 variants. About this clone: Its antigen remains unknown.

V was pared by 0 bases and J by 0 bases, with 5 bases of the junction left unmatched. Germline V gene lookup returns CDR1 SGHKS and CDR2 YYEKEE (reference sequence). The CDR3 has 17 residues. Treatment here: about 20 received Ad26.COV2.S at low or high dose, single or two shots; 5 received placebo; per-sample allocation not given. Day 63 after the first vaccine or placebo injection was the time point for sampling. What was given as vaccine was an Ad26 vector encoding Wuhan-strain SARS-CoV-2 spike. General study points: Measures of TCR breadth and depth may have fallen short of total T cell responses. Spike-specific CD8+ and CD4+ T cell responses reportedly showed substantial breadth after vaccination.

The assay was immunoSEQ multiplex PCR, and TCRdb's table has in-frame clones only and misses some. This sample has about 410,000 clones; roughly 90% occur once, and the top ten carry around 1.8%. The sequence came from a person aged 18-65 years who received the Ad26.COV2.S COVID-19 vaccine or a placebo. The chain combines TRBV5-5 with TRBJ2-3; TRBD1 agrees at 9 bases. Sequenced here: peripheral blood, sampled in a trial of Ad26.COV2.S vaccine versus placebo. CDR3 nucleotide sequence: TGTGCCAGCAGCTTGGTTTACGGGACAGGGAGCACAGATACGCAGTATTTT. Translation gives CASSLVYGTGSTDTQYF.